Listed below are T cell receptor beta chains from one sample, sequenced in a study of T cells in severe cutaneous drug reactions. TCRdb re-called the multiplex PCR reads; every CDR3 protein appears as one record, without DNA. The sample shows under 5,000 distinct CDR3 sequences, and more than 75% sits with its ten largest clones. The sequencing sample was made of PBMCs. The receptor source for this set is a human donor with Stevens-Johnson syndrome, a severe cutaneous drug reaction. Both conserved end residues are part of each CDR3. The size entry is marked missing in some rows and otherwise reads once, few, many or a size class.

abundance	v_gene	len	j_gene	CDR3aa
.	TRBV20-1	15	TRBJ2-5	CSARVGAGAWETQYF
.	TRBV6-4	12	TRBJ2-5	CASSKQQETQYF
medium-sized	TRBV6-1	13	TRBJ2-3	CASTTGLTDTQYF
.	TRBV29-1	15	TRBJ2-1	CSDGSGLAGHNEQFF
.	TRBV20-1	13	TRBJ2-3	CSASGTCGDTQYF
.	TRBV29-1	14	TRBJ2-7	CSVEVSRQGGEQYF
.	TRBV5-1	12	TRBJ2-7	CASSTRGYEQYF
.	TRBV3-1	12	TRBJ1-5	CASSQGVRPQHF
.	TRBV6-1	14	TRBJ1-1	CASKKQGGNTEAFF
.	TRBV6-5	14	TRBJ2-7	CASSPTSGSYEQYF
.	TRBV12-3/TRBV12-4	14	TRBJ1-1	CASSLVPGNTEAFF
medium-sized	TRBV6-5	14	TRBJ2-5	CASRPRLGKETQYF
.	TRBV12-3/TRBV12-4	12	TRBJ2-1	CASRLFGNEQFF
.	TRBV4-2	19	TRBJ1-1	CASSQDGSAPAGIWTEAFF
.	TRBV25-1	16	TRBJ2-1	CASSEWGTGRYNEQFF
.	TRBV6-5	11	TRBJ2-3	CASSSGISQYF
.	TRBV20-1	12	TRBJ1-2	CSAGDREVGYTF
.	TRBV20-1	14	TRBJ2-7	CSASRLAGVYEQYF
medium-sized	TRBV2	12	TRBJ1-1	CARNLMNTEAFF
.	TRBV7-9	15	TRBJ2-2	CASSPILANTGELFF
.	TRBV2	18	TRBJ2-1	CASSERQGATGVYNEQFF
.	TRBV7-9	13	TRBJ2-5	CASSPDSQETQYF
.	TRBV20-1	11	TRBJ2-3	CSASPTDTQYF
medium-sized	TRBV7-6	17	TRBJ1-1	CASSLAYNRVGDTEAFF
.	TRBV11-2	13	TRBJ1-2	CASSLDGLYGYTF
.	TRBV5-1	13	TRBJ1-5	CASSLFPNQPQHF
.	TRBV27	14	TRBJ2-2	CASISGSGGGELFF
.	TRBV24-1	16	TRBJ2-2	CATSDLGTGGPGELFF
.	TRBV20-1	16	TRBJ2-3	CSARRGSSGNTDTQYF
.	TRBV30	13	TRBJ2-7	CAWSVQGWSEQYF
.	TRBV4-3	15	TRBJ1-2	CASSQIFGGAYGYTF
.	TRBV4-1	19	TRBJ2-4	CASSQGAVPGRLAKNIQYF
.	TRBV6-6	13	TRBJ2-2	CASSGRNTGELFF
.	TRBV28	12	TRBJ2-7	CASSLGGYEQYF
medium-sized	TRBV6-5	13	TRBJ2-2	CASSYEGAGELFF
.	TRBV11-2	17	TRBJ1-1	CASRIGFPTASDTEAFF
.	TRBV19	14	TRBJ1-2	CASSALTANYGYTF
medium-sized	TRBV6-5	13	TRBJ2-7	CASSYSDQYEQYF
medium-sized	TRBV6-1	14	TRBJ2-3	CASSETRSTDTQYF
.	TRBV12-3/TRBV12-4	14	TRBJ1-5	CASSLTISNQPQHF
.	TRBV6-4	13	TRBJ2-1	CASSDSGENEQFF
medium-sized	TRBV29-1	12	TRBJ1-2	CSSWEGNYGYTF
.	TRBV18	14	TRBJ2-5	CASSPQNNQETQYF
.	TRBV29-1	14	TRBJ2-7	CSVELTAIPYEQYF
.	TRBV27	14	TRBJ2-1	CASSTRGAYNEQFF
.	TRBV28	17	TRBJ2-1	CASVGLAGAGPSNEQFF